A selection of T cell receptor beta chains follows, all from one sample in a study of blood T cell repertoires in COVID-19. Produced via immunoSEQ multiplex PCR; TCRdb's table is partial and in-frame only. This sample has some 97,000 clones, with roughly 80% found just once. The sequenced sample was peripheral blood. Source of these receptors: a man between 65 and 85 years old with active or convalescent COVID-19. Each CDR3 is given without its conserved first and last residue. The D gene is left open where the match is weak.

d_call	j_call	v_call	cdr3_aa
-	TRBJ1-1	TRBV19	ASSKLAGLTEAF
TRBD1	TRBJ2-7	TRBV30	AFVRGITYEQY
-	TRBJ2-7	TRBV19	ASRRTGNYEQY
-	TRBJ1-5	TRBV6-1	ASSEQVGAINQPQH
TRBD2	TRBJ2-1	TRBV24-1	ATSDPSAGSSSSGSRNEQF
-	TRBJ2-2	TRBV9	ASSVISPTDTGELF
TRBD1	TRBJ2-7	TRBV28	ASTTGTGNEQY
-	TRBJ1-3	TRBV4-3	ASSRQNGNTIY
-	TRBJ2-5	TRBV6-1	ASSETWGAGLETQY
TRBD1	TRBJ2-2	TRBV24-1	ATSEWDRDTGELF
-	TRBJ1-5	TRBV6-5	ASSYSGRGNQPQH
TRBD1	TRBJ2-1	TRBV4-1	ASSQLGTGGNEQF
-	TRBJ1-5	TRBV5-6	ASSSLKGTPDQPQH
TRBD1	TRBJ2-3	TRBV6-2/TRBV6-3	ASSYRKRSGTGLTDTQY
-	TRBJ2-1	TRBV27	ASKVEALTGPNNEQF
TRBD2	TRBJ2-7	TRBV7-2	ASSGTSGSSYEQY
TRBD2	TRBJ2-3	TRBV7-8	ASGWAGVSTDTQY
TRBD1	TRBJ2-2	TRBV24-1	ATSDPGTGERGELF
TRBD2	TRBJ2-1	TRBV2	ASSARTSGVYNEQF
-	TRBJ2-7	TRBV12-3/TRBV12-4	ASSLGGEQY
-	TRBJ2-7	TRBV19	ASESSGSHEQY
TRBD1	TRBJ1-6	TRBV6-5	ASSPGGHSPLH
-	TRBJ1-1	TRBV27	ASTKVAGSRMDTEAF
TRBD1	TRBJ1-4	TRBV4-3	ASSQFPGQGGKLF
-	TRBJ2-1	TRBV24-1	ATSDSGVSSYNEQF
TRBD1	TRBJ2-3	TRBV24-1	ATSGQGPLTDTQY
-	TRBJ2-5	TRBV11-1	ASSLLGVTQETQY
-	TRBJ2-7	TRBV9	ASSVVETGVSEQY
-	TRBJ2-7	TRBV14	ASSQEGAGAYEQY
-	TRBJ1-1	TRBV19	ASRGAGETEAF
TRBD2	TRBJ2-1	TRBV20-1	SASLLAGGLSSYNEQF
TRBD1	TRBJ2-7	TRBV7-8	ASSLGTGPYEQY
-	TRBJ2-3	TRBV6-1	ASSERRGSTDTQY
TRBD2	TRBJ2-3	TRBV24-1	ATSVGRGRSTDTQY